Listed below are T cell receptor beta chains from one sample, sequenced in a study of PD-1 blockade in classical Hodgkin lymphoma. Some clones are missing from TCRdb's copy, which holds only in-frame ones; the method was immunoSEQ multiplex PCR. The sample consists of about 85,000 clones, 80% to 95% of them appearing once. The sequences come from peripheral blood mononuclear cells (PBMCs), collected before the second cycle of nivolumab. These receptors were obtained from a human donor with classical Hodgkin lymphoma. CDR3s include the opening cysteine and the closing phenylalanine or tryptophan. The order of the fields is CDR3 length, J gene, V gene, clone size, CDR3 protein. Expanded clones get a size class; other rows say once, few or many, or leave the size out.

>14|TRBJ2-7|TRBV11-2|NA
CASSDNPQGSEQYF
>16|TRBJ1-1|TRBV6-6|few
CASSPNRGAFDTEAFF
>17|TRBJ1-1|TRBV23-1|NA
CASSQSTTPHQGTEAFF
>13|TRBJ2-3|TRBV7-6|NA
CATGQGNTDTQYF
>13|TRBJ2-1|TRBV27|NA
CASSLAAINEQFF
>15|TRBJ2-2|TRBV7-9|NA
CASRVERVNTGELFF
>15|TRBJ2-7|TRBV7-9|NA
CASSPPLAGTYEQYF
>15|TRBJ2-7|TRBV2|NA
CASSEGTASSYEQYF
>15|TRBJ1-1|TRBV5-1|NA
CASSWRQAKNTEAFF
>14|TRBJ2-1|TRBV4-1|NA
CASSHEDYYNEQFF
>16|TRBJ2-1|TRBV30|NA
CAWSVIGRSSYNEQFF
>14|TRBJ2-7|TRBV5-1|NA
CASSLVAGNNEQYF
>14|TRBJ1-2|TRBV2|NA
CASSGDSANYGYTF
>16|TRBJ2-7|TRBV6-6|NA
CASSFLASGIPYEQYF
>14|TRBJ2-7|TRBV27|NA
CASSTEFGAYEQYF
>16|TRBJ2-1|TRBV7-6|NA
CASSLGGDFRVNEQFF
>13|TRBJ2-3|TRBV25-1|NA
CASSLVGRDTQYF
>15|TRBJ1-5|TRBV4-1|NA
CASSLGQLSNQPQHF
>15|TRBJ2-1|TRBV30|NA
CASGRSSLSLNEQFF
>15|TRBJ2-5|TRBV7-9|NA
CASSLVVGYQETQYF
>15|TRBJ2-7|TRBV28|NA
CASSLMGQGYYEQYF
>14|TRBJ1-1|TRBV6-6|NA
CAIKGEGYNTEAFF
>15|TRBJ2-5|TRBV27|NA
CASSPRDREAETQYF
>15|TRBJ2-7|TRBV19|NA
CASSIDQATDRKQYF
>15|TRBJ2-7|TRBV30|NA
CAWTWTSGSSYEQYF
>15|TRBJ1-3|TRBV30|NA
CAWSWGVSAGNTIYF
>19|TRBJ2-6|TRBV19|NA
CASSTAARLGGSGANVLTF
>19|TRBJ2-5|TRBV29-1|NA
CSVEEWASGAGRLGETQYF
>12|TRBJ2-5|TRBV18|NA
CASSPAGETQYF
>14|TRBJ2-7|TRBV5-6|NA
CASSLGELAWEQYF
>15|TRBJ2-7|TRBV11-3|NA
CASSWGGPRVSEQYF
>11|TRBJ1-1|TRBV11-2|NA
CASSLDYEAFF
>15|TRBJ2-7|TRBV1|NA
CTSSWGLAGVYEQYF
>15|TRBJ2-1|TRBV10-3|NA
CATERASATYNEQFF
>16|TRBJ1-3|TRBV2|NA
CASGGPSGTTGNTIYF
>13|TRBJ2-4|TRBV2|NA
CASNAEAKNIQYF
>14|TRBJ1-1|TRBV29-1|NA
CSVESGTGNTEAFF
>15|TRBJ2-1|TRBV11-2|NA
CASSFGTSGSGEQFF
>16|TRBJ2-1|TRBV15|NA
CATSRLDRLELNEQFF
>15|TRBJ2-5|TRBV7-2|NA
CASRSGVGMGETQYF
>17|TRBJ1-4|TRBV30|NA
CAWRVHRTGATNEKLFF
>17|TRBJ2-1|TRBV5-4|NA
CASNPGLRLAGGDEQFF
>15|TRBJ2-1|TRBV5-1|NA
CASSGTGTVTNEQFF